Listed below are T cell receptor beta chains from one sample, sequenced in a study of T-cell reconstitution after alpha-beta-depleted transplantation in children. Each CDR3 protein gets one entry after TCRdb re-called the PCR reads with MiXCR. There are hundreds of thousands of distinct CDR3 sequences in the sample; roughly 14% occur only once, and roughly 0.84% lies in the top ten. Here the sequenced sample was PBMCs, taken before TCRalphabeta/CD19-depleted stem cell transplant. These receptors were taken from a girl aged 2 to 10 with congenital amegakaryocytic thrombocytopenia, due to receive a stem cell transplant. Both conserved end residues are part of each CDR3. D genes are given only for firm matches. A clone size is listed for some rows: how often the clone was seen (once, few, many), or a class if it is expanded.

cdr3_nt: TGCGCCAGCAGCTTCGGACTAGCGGGAACAGGCGAGCAGTACTTC
cdr3_aa: CASSFGLAGTGEQYF
v_call: TRBV5-1
clone_size: few
d_call: TRBD2
j_call: TRBJ2-7

cdr3_nt: TGTGCCATCAGTGAGACAGGGGATGGTGGCTACACCTTC
cdr3_aa: CAISETGDGGYTF
v_call: TRBV10-3
clone_size: NA
d_call: TRBD1
j_call: TRBJ1-2

cdr3_nt: TGCGCCAGCAGCTTCTCAGAAGGGGTTATCTCTGGGGCCAACGTCCTGACTTTC
cdr3_aa: CASSFSEGVISGANVLTF
v_call: TRBV5-1
clone_size: few
d_call: NA
j_call: TRBJ2-6

cdr3_nt: TGCAGTGCTAGTTTGGGTTTAACTGAAGCTTTCTTT
cdr3_aa: CSASLGLTEAFF
v_call: TRBV20-1
clone_size: NA
d_call: NA
j_call: TRBJ1-1

cdr3_nt: TGTGCCAGAAGCTTAACACTTGTCTCCTACGAGCAGTACTTC
cdr3_aa: CARSLTLVSYEQYF
v_call: TRBV5-3
clone_size: NA
d_call: NA
j_call: TRBJ2-7

cdr3_nt: TGTGCCAGCAGCGCATTAAGACAGGGCTTAAACACCGGGGAGCTGTTTTTT
cdr3_aa: CASSALRQGLNTGELFF
v_call: TRBV7-8
clone_size: few
d_call: TRBD1
j_call: TRBJ2-2

cdr3_nt: TGTGCCAGCAGCTCCAGATGGGATCAGCCCCAGCATTTT
cdr3_aa: CASSSRWDQPQHF
v_call: TRBV7-8
clone_size: NA
d_call: NA
j_call: TRBJ1-5

cdr3_nt: TGTGCCAGCAGCCCGCAGGGGCCGATCTACGAGCAGTACTTC
cdr3_aa: CASSPQGPIYEQYF
v_call: TRBV6-1
clone_size: NA
d_call: NA
j_call: TRBJ2-7

cdr3_nt: TGCAGTGCTAGAGATCTGGAGATTGAAGCTTTCTTT
cdr3_aa: CSARDLEIEAFF
v_call: TRBV20-1
clone_size: NA
d_call: NA
j_call: TRBJ1-1

cdr3_nt: TGCAGTGCTAGGGGGTCTGCGGAGCCTCCCTACGAGCAGTACTTC
cdr3_aa: CSARGSAEPPYEQYF
v_call: TRBV20-1
clone_size: NA
d_call: NA
j_call: TRBJ2-7

cdr3_nt: TGCAGTGCTCACTCAGATACGCAGTATTTT
cdr3_aa: CSAHSDTQYF
v_call: TRBV20-1
clone_size: many
d_call: NA
j_call: TRBJ2-3

cdr3_nt: TGTGCCAGCAGCTTAGCGCTTATTTCTGGGTCTGTCGTCTCCTATAATTCACCCCTCCACTTT
cdr3_aa: CASSLALISGSVVSYNSPLHF
v_call: TRBV7-2
clone_size: NA
d_call: NA
j_call: TRBJ1-6

cdr3_nt: TGTGCCAGCAGCCAAGAAGCGAGCTCCTACAATGAGCAGTTCTTC
cdr3_aa: CASSQEASSYNEQFF
v_call: TRBV3-1
clone_size: many
d_call: NA
j_call: TRBJ2-1

cdr3_nt: TGTGCCAGCAGCCCCCGGGTGGGAGCTTTCTTT
cdr3_aa: CASSPRVGAFF
v_call: TRBV12-3/TRBV12-4
clone_size: many
d_call: NA
j_call: TRBJ1-1

cdr3_nt: TGCGCCAGCACAAATAACGCAGAAAACATTCAGTACTTC
cdr3_aa: CASTNNAENIQYF
v_call: TRBV5-1
clone_size: many
d_call: NA
j_call: TRBJ2-4

cdr3_nt: TGCAGTGCTCACATATACCGGGGGCGCTTAGATGGCTACACCTTC
cdr3_aa: CSAHIYRGRLDGYTF
v_call: TRBV20-1
clone_size: few
d_call: NA
j_call: TRBJ1-2

cdr3_nt: TGTGCCAGCAGCTTTAGGGGACTAGCGGGAAGATACCTGACTGCAGATACGCAGTATTTT
cdr3_aa: CASSFRGLAGRYLTADTQYF
v_call: TRBV11-1
clone_size: many
d_call: TRBD2
j_call: TRBJ2-3

cdr3_nt: TGTGCCAGCAGCCCGAGGGAGCGGCTTGGCGAGCAGTACTTC
cdr3_aa: CASSPRERLGEQYF
v_call: TRBV28
clone_size: few
d_call: NA
j_call: TRBJ2-7

cdr3_nt: TGCAGTGCCGGGACTAGCGGGAGCGCGCAGTATTTT
cdr3_aa: CSAGTSGSAQYF
v_call: TRBV20-1
clone_size: NA
d_call: TRBD2
j_call: TRBJ2-3

cdr3_nt: TGTGCCAGCAGTTACTCCGGGACGGCGGGTGAGAAGCCCCAGCATTTT
cdr3_aa: CASSYSGTAGEKPQHF
v_call: TRBV6-5
clone_size: few
d_call: NA
j_call: TRBJ1-5

cdr3_nt: TGTGCCAGCACGGCGGGACTAGCAGGAAGGTCCTACAATGAGCAGTTCTTC
cdr3_aa: CASTAGLAGRSYNEQFF
v_call: TRBV28
clone_size: many
d_call: TRBD2
j_call: TRBJ2-1

cdr3_nt: TGTGCCAGCAGTCGATACGGGCCGAACGAGGAGACCCAGTACTTC
cdr3_aa: CASSRYGPNEETQYF
v_call: TRBV12-3/TRBV12-4
clone_size: NA
d_call: NA
j_call: TRBJ2-5

cdr3_nt: TGTGCCAAAACACACCCGCGAAAACGCACAGATACGCAGTATTTT
cdr3_aa: CAKTHPRKRTDTQYF
v_call: TRBV12-3/TRBV12-4
clone_size: few
d_call: NA
j_call: TRBJ2-3

cdr3_nt: TGCGCCAGCAGCCCCCAGGTGTCAGATACGCAGTATTTT
cdr3_aa: CASSPQVSDTQYF
v_call: TRBV5-1
clone_size: many
d_call: NA
j_call: TRBJ2-3

cdr3_nt: TGCAGTACGTCAAAGAACACTGAAGCTTTCTTT
cdr3_aa: CSTSKNTEAFF
v_call: TRBV20-1
clone_size: few
d_call: NA
j_call: TRBJ1-1

cdr3_nt: TGTGCCAGCAGCTTATTAGCGGGGTCGAACACCGGGGAGCTGTTTTTT
cdr3_aa: CASSLLAGSNTGELFF
v_call: TRBV5-5
clone_size: NA
d_call: TRBD2
j_call: TRBJ2-2

cdr3_nt: TGTGCCATCAGCTATAGCGGGAGGGGCGAGACCCAGTACTTC
cdr3_aa: CAISYSGRGETQYF
v_call: TRBV10-3
clone_size: many
d_call: TRBD2
j_call: TRBJ2-5

cdr3_nt: TGCAGTGCTAGAGATCAATTTGCGTTACAGGGCTATGGCTACACCTTC
cdr3_aa: CSARDQFALQGYGYTF
v_call: TRBV20-1
clone_size: many
d_call: NA
j_call: TRBJ1-2

cdr3_nt: TGCGCCAGCAGCCCGGGACTAGCGGTTGTCTACGAGCAGTACTTC
cdr3_aa: CASSPGLAVVYEQYF
v_call: TRBV5-1
clone_size: NA
d_call: TRBD2
j_call: TRBJ2-7

cdr3_nt: TGTGCCAGCAGCTGGACAGGGGGCTTTCCGAGCAGCAATCAGCCCCAGCATTTT
cdr3_aa: CASSWTGGFPSSNQPQHF
v_call: TRBV6-1
clone_size: many
d_call: TRBD1
j_call: TRBJ1-5

cdr3_nt: TGCAGTGCTAGAAGGGACAGGTTTACAGATACGCAGTATTTT
cdr3_aa: CSARRDRFTDTQYF
v_call: TRBV20-1
clone_size: NA
d_call: TRBD1
j_call: TRBJ2-3

cdr3_nt: TGCAGTGCTAGTGAGGACGAGCAGTACTTC
cdr3_aa: CSASEDEQYF
v_call: TRBV20-1
clone_size: many
d_call: NA
j_call: TRBJ2-7

cdr3_nt: TGTGCCAGCAGTTACCTTGGCGCGACAGGTAGCGAGCAGTACTTC
cdr3_aa: CASSYLGATGSEQYF
v_call: TRBV6-5
clone_size: many
d_call: NA
j_call: TRBJ2-7

cdr3_nt: TGCGCCAGCAGCATTGCCGCTAGGTGGGCCAGTATGAACACCGGGGAGCTGTTTTTT
cdr3_aa: CASSIAARWASMNTGELFF
v_call: TRBV5-1
clone_size: many
d_call: NA
j_call: TRBJ2-2

cdr3_nt: TGCGCAGTGGGGACCGCGATGACGACTTTCTTT
cdr3_aa: CAVGTAMTTFF
v_call: TRBV20-1
clone_size: many
d_call: NA
j_call: TRBJ1-1

cdr3_nt: TGCAGTGCTAGAGATCCGCGGGGGGGTCCAGATACGCAGTATTTT
cdr3_aa: CSARDPRGGPDTQYF
v_call: TRBV20-1
clone_size: NA
d_call: TRBD2
j_call: TRBJ2-3

cdr3_nt: TGTGCCAGCAGGCACCAAAAGGGGGCTAGCGGGAGGGTAAACTACGAGCAGTACTTC
cdr3_aa: CASRHQKGASGRVNYEQYF
v_call: TRBV2
clone_size: NA
d_call: TRBD2
j_call: TRBJ2-7

cdr3_nt: TGCAGTGCTAGAGATCGTACCCGGGGGTCCTACGAGCAGTACTTC
cdr3_aa: CSARDRTRGSYEQYF
v_call: TRBV20-1
clone_size: few
d_call: NA
j_call: TRBJ2-7

cdr3_nt: TGTGCCAGCAGTTACATCCGGGACAGGGAAGCTTTCTTT
cdr3_aa: CASSYIRDREAFF
v_call: TRBV12-3/TRBV12-4
clone_size: few
d_call: TRBD1
j_call: TRBJ1-1

cdr3_nt: TGTGCCAGCAGTTTAGACAGGGTTCAGGACGCTGGCTACACCTTC
cdr3_aa: CASSLDRVQDAGYTF
v_call: TRBV28
clone_size: many
d_call: TRBD1
j_call: TRBJ1-2

cdr3_nt: TGTGCCAGCGGAGGGGGCGAAGAGACCCAGTACTTC
cdr3_aa: CASGGGEETQYF
v_call: TRBV25-1
clone_size: NA
d_call: NA
j_call: TRBJ2-5

cdr3_nt: TGTACCAGCTCGTCAGTCTTCGTGGTCAGCGGGAGGCTATCAGAGACCCAGTACTTC
cdr3_aa: CTSSSVFVVSGRLSETQYF
v_call: TRBV3-1
clone_size: NA
d_call: TRBD2
j_call: TRBJ2-5

cdr3_nt: TGCAGTGCTAGAGATCCTAGCGACAAGGGGAGCAATGAGCAGTTCTTC
cdr3_aa: CSARDPSDKGSNEQFF
v_call: TRBV20-1
clone_size: many
d_call: NA
j_call: TRBJ2-1

cdr3_nt: TGTGCCAGTAGCCTTGCTTCGACCAGCGGCGAGCAGTTCTTC
cdr3_aa: CASSLASTSGEQFF
v_call: TRBV19
clone_size: few
d_call: NA
j_call: TRBJ2-1

cdr3_nt: TGTGCCTGGAGTGTACTAGCGGGATCTATTCCTAGCACAGATACGCAGTATTTT
cdr3_aa: CAWSVLAGSIPSTDTQYF
v_call: TRBV30
clone_size: NA
d_call: TRBD2
j_call: TRBJ2-3

cdr3_nt: TGTGCCACCACCTTGGGAGCAGGGCCCAGCAATCAGCCCCAGCATTTT
cdr3_aa: CATTLGAGPSNQPQHF
v_call: TRBV15
clone_size: few
d_call: NA
j_call: TRBJ1-5

cdr3_nt: TGTGCCAGCAGTTTTAGATTCGTGGGCTACGAGCAGTACTTC
cdr3_aa: CASSFRFVGYEQYF
v_call: TRBV27
clone_size: many
d_call: NA
j_call: TRBJ2-7

cdr3_nt: TGCAGTGCCCGGACTGGGATCAAATGGGAGCAGTTCTTC
cdr3_aa: CSARTGIKWEQFF
v_call: TRBV20-1
clone_size: many
d_call: NA
j_call: TRBJ2-1